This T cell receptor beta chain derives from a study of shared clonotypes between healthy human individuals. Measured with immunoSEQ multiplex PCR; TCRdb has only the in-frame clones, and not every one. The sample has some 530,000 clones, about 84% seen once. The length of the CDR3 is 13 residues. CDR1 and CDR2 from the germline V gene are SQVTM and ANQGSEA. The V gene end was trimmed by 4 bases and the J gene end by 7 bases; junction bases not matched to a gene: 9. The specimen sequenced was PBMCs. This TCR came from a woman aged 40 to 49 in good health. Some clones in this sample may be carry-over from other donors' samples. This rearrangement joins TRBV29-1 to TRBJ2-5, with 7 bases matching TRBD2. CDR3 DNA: TGCAGCGTTGTGCCAGCGGGACGGGCGACCCAGTACTTC. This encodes CSVVPAGRATQYF.